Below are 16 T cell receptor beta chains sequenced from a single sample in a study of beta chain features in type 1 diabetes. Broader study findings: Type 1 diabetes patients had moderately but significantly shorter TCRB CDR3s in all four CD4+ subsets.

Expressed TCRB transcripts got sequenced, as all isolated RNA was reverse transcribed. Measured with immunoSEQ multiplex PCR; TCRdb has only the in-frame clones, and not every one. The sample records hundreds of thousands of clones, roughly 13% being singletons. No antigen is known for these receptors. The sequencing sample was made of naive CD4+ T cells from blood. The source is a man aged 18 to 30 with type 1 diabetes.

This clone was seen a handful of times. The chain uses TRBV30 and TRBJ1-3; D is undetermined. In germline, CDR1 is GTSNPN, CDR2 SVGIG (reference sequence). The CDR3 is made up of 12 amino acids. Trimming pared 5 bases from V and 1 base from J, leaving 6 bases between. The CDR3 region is CAWSQSGNTIYF. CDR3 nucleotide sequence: TGTGCCTGGTCGCAGTCTGGAAACACCATATATTTT.

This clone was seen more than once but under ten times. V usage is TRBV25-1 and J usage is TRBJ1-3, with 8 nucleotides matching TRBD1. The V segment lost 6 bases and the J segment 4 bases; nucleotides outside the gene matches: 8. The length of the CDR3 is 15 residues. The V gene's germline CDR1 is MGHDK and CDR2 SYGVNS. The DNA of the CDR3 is TGTGCCAGCAGCGGACAGGGAGCGCCAGGAAACACCATATATTTT. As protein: CASSGQGAPGNTIYF.

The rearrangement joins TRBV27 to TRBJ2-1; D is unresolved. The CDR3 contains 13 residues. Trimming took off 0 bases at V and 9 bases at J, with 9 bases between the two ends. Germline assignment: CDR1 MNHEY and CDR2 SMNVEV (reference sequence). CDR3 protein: CASSLSLVGEQFF. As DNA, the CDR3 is TGTGCCAGCAGTTTATCTCTAGTCGGTGAGCAGTTCTTC.

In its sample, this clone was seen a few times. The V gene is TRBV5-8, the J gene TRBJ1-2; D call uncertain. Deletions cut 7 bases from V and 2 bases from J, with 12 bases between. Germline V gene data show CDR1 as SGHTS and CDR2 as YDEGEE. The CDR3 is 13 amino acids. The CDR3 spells CASGFGRNYGYTF. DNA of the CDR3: TGTGCCAGCGGATTTGGGAGGAACTATGGCTACACCTTC.

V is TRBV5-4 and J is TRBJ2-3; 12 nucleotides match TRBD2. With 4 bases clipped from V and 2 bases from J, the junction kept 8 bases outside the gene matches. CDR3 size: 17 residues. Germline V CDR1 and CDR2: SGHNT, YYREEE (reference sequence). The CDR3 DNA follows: TGTGCCAGCAGCGGTACTAGCGGGGGGCCCTACACAGATACGCAGTATTTT. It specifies CASSGTSGGPYTDTQYF.

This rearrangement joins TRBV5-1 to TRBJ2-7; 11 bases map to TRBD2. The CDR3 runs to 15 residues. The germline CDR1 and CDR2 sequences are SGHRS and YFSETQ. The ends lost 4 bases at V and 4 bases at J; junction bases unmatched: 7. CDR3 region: CASSMLAGGRYEQYF. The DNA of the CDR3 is TGCGCCAGCAGCATGTTAGCGGGAGGGAGGTACGAGCAGTACTTC. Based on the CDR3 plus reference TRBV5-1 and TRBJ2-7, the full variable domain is KAGVTQTPRYLIKTRGQQVTLSCSPISGHRSVSWYQQTPGQGLQFLFEYFSETQRNKGNFPGRFSGRQFSNSRSEMNVSTLELGDSALYLCASSMLAGGRYEQYFGPGTRLTVT.

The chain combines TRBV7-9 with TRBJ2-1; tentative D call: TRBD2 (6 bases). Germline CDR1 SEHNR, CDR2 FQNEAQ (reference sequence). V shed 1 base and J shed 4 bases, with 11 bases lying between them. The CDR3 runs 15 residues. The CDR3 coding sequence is TGTGCCAGCAGCTTAGTCGGGAGTCTATACAATGAGCAGTTCTTC. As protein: CASSLVGSLYNEQFF.

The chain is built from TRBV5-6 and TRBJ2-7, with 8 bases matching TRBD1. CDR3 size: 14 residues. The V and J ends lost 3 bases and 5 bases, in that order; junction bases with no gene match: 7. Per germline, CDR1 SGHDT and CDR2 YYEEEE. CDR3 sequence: CASSSGQGSDEQYF. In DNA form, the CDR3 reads TGTGCCAGCAGCTCCGGACAGGGTTCCGACGAGCAGTACTTC.

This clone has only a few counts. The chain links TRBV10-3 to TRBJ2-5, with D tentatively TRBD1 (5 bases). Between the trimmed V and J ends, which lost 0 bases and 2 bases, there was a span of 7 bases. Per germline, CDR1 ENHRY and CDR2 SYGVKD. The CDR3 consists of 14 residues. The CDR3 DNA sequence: TGTGCCATCAGTGAGTCGACAGCTCAAGAGACCCAGTACTTC. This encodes CAISESTAQETQYF.

In DNA form, the CDR3 reads TGTGCCGGTACGCGGGGCAGTGAAGGGAATGGCTACACCTTC. It is translated as CAGTRGSEGNGYTF. J is TRBJ1-2 and V is TRBV7-9; D may be TRBD1 (5 bases). The V end lost 11 bases, the J end lost 6 bases, and 22 bases lay between the germline ends. CDR3 length: 14 residues. In germline, CDR1 is SEHNR, CDR2 FQNEAQ (reference sequence).

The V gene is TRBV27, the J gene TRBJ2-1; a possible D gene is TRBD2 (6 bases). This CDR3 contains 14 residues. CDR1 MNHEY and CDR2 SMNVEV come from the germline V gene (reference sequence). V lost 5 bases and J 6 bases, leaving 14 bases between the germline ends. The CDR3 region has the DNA TGTGCCAGCAGTGGCACCGGGACTTTCAATGAGCAGTTCTTC. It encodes CASSGTGTFNEQFF.

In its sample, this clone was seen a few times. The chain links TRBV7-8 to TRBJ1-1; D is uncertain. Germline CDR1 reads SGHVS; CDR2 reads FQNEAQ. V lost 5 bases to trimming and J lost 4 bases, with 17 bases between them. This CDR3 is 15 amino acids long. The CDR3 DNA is TGTGCCAGCAGCACCCTAGGTGGTCGGGGCACTGAAGCTTTCTTT. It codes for CASSTLGGRGTEAFF.

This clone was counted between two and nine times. CDR3 in DNA: TGCGCCAGCAGCTTGTCTACCAGCTCCTACAATGAGCAGTTCTTC. Residues: CASSLSTSSYNEQFF. V usage is TRBV5-1 and J usage is TRBJ2-1; D is undetermined. Germline CDR1 and CDR2: SGHRS and YFSETQ. V lost 1 base and J lost 0, with 8 bases in between. The CDR3 consists of 15 residues.

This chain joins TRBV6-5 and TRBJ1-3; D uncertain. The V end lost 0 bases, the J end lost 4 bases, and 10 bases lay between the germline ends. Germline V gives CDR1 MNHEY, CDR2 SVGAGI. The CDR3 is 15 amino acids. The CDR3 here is CASSYSLSGGNTIYF. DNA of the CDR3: TGTGCCAGCAGTTACTCCCTATCGGGAGGAAACACCATATATTTT.

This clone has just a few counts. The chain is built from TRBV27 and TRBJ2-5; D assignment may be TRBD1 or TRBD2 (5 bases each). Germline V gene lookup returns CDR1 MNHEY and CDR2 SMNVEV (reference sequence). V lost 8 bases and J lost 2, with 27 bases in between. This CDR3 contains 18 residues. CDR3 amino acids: CASLHLPGPPRVQETQYF. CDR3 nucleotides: TGTGCCAGCCTCCACCTCCCGGGACCCCCGAGGGTTCAAGAGACCCAGTACTTC.

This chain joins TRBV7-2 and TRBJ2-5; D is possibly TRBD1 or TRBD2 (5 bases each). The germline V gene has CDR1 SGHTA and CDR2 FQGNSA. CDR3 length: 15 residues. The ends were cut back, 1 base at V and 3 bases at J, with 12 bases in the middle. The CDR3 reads CASSLVGAWEETQYF. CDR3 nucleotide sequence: TGTGCCAGCAGCTTAGTCGGGGCCTGGGAAGAGACCCAGTACTTC.